A single sample gave rise to the 24 T cell receptor beta chains below, sequenced in a study of CD8 T cells in ankylosing spondylitis. The study, taken as a whole, reports: In ankylosing spondylitis blood, a motif of seven or eight highly homologous TCR beta variants appeared characteristic.

TCRdb reprocessed the 5' RACE reads with MiXCR, giving one entry per CDR3 protein. The table has approximately 540,000 distinct CDR3 sequences, about 13% seen once; the top ten hold 6.8%. Antigen specificity for these receptors is unknown. The specimen sequenced was blood, either unsorted or a sorted T cell fraction (not recorded which). These receptors came from a male donor with ankylosing spondylitis.

This chain uses TRBV10-3 with TRBJ2-2, with 7 bases that match TRBD1. J gave up 0 bases and V 3 bases, and 4 bases lay outside the gene matches. Germline V gives CDR1 ENHRY, CDR2 SYGVKD. The CDR3 consists of 16 residues. The CDR3 DNA sequence: TGTGCCATCAGTGAATGGCAGGGGGCGAACACCGGGGAGCTGTTTTTT. Protein sequence: CAISEWQGANTGELFF.

V is TRBV6-1 and J is TRBJ1-2; D possibly corresponds to TRBD1 (5 bases). CDR1 is MNHNS, CDR2 SASEGT, per germline. The ends were cut back, 7 bases at V and 0 bases at J, with 15 bases in the middle. This CDR3 has 15 residues. CDR3 DNA sequence: TGTGCCAGCATCCTGTGGGGCAGTCCTAACTATGGCTACACCTTC. Protein sequence: CASILWGSPNYGYTF.

This clonotype was found many times. The chain recombines TRBV28 with TRBJ2-1, with a tentative D call TRBD2 (5 bases). Trimming removed 0 bases at V and 4 bases at J, with 7 bases between. CDR1 and CDR2 (germline): MDHEN, SYDVKM. The CDR3 has 14 amino acids. The CDR3 DNA follows: TGTGCCAGCAGTTTATGGGAGGCGTACAATGAGCAGTTCTTC. It is translated as CASSLWEAYNEQFF.

This clonotype was observed many times. V and J are TRBV6-5 and TRBJ1-2, with TRBD1 as a possible D gene (5 bases). This CDR3 region has 13 residues. The V end lost 0 bases, the J end lost 8 bases, and 10 bases lay between the germline ends. CDR1 is MNHEY and CDR2 is SVGAGI in the germline V gene. The CDR3 is CASSYSGTGGYTF. The CDR3, as DNA: TGTGCCAGCAGTTACTCGGGGACGGGGGGCTACACCTTC.

This clonotype came up a few times. The J gene is TRBJ2-7, the V gene TRBV2, with a tentative D call TRBD1 (5 bases). Germline V gene sequence: CDR1 SNHLY, CDR2 FYNNEI. The germline V and J ends were trimmed by 6 bases and 4 bases, with 13 bases remaining between them. The CDR3 spans 13 residues. The CDR3 here is CASSLRTTYEQYF. DNA for the CDR3: TGTGCCAGCAGCCTTAGGACAACATACGAGCAGTACTTC.

The CDR3 DNA is TGCAGTGCTAGACCGGGTAGGGAGCAGTTCTTC. It translates to CSARPGREQFF. The chain recombines TRBV20-1 with TRBJ2-1; D ambiguous. CDR1 and CDR2 from the germline V gene are DFQATT and SNEGSKA (reference sequence). This CDR3 is built from 11 residues. The ends were cut back, 2 bases at V and 10 bases at J, with 9 bases in the middle.

The rearrangement links TRBV5-1 to TRBJ2-6; D perhaps matches TRBD2 (6 bases). The length of the CDR3 is 15 residues. The germline CDR1 and CDR2 sequences are SGHRS and YFSETQ. V gave up 6 bases and J gave up 0 bases, with 10 bases separating them. CDR3 loop: CASTAGNSGANVLTF. The CDR3 bases are TGCGCCAGCACAGCGGGCAACTCTGGGGCCAACGTCCTGACTTTC. The complete variable domain, with remaining parts taken from reference TRBV5-1 and TRBJ2-6, reads KAGVTQTPRYLIKTRGQQVTLSCSPISGHRSVSWYQQTPGQGLQFLFEYFSETQRNKGNFPGRFSGRQFSNSRSEMNVSTLELGDSALYLCASTAGNSGANVLTFGAGSRLTVL.

The chain joins TRBV20-1 to TRBJ1-1; 9 bases match TRBD1. The ends lost 3 bases at V and 4 bases at J; junction bases unmatched: 6. The CDR3 runs 14 residues. Looked up from germline, CDR1 is DFQATT and CDR2 is SNEGSKA (reference sequence). The CDR3 DNA follows: TGCAGTGCTAGGTATTGGGACAGGGCCACTGAAGCTTTCTTT. It is translated as CSARYWDRATEAFF.

This clonotype turned up a few times. The V gene is TRBV10-2, the J gene TRBJ2-5; D ambiguous. Trimming pared 3 bases from V and 5 bases from J, leaving 16 bases between. From germline, CDR1 is WSHSY and CDR2 SAAADI. This CDR3 region has 15 residues. The CDR3 bases are TGCGCCAGCAGTGAAACCTCCGAAGGAAGGGAGACCCAGTACTTC. The encoded protein is CASSETSEGRETQYF.

This clonotype was recorded a few times. The chain employs TRBV30 and TRBJ2-1; a possible D gene is TRBD2 (5 bases). The V gene's germline CDR1 is GTSNPN and CDR2 SVGIG (reference sequence). Trimming removed 4 bases at V and 2 bases at J, with 12 bases between. The CDR3 contains 14 residues. The CDR3 sequence is CAWNLGLAYNEQFF. The CDR3 DNA reads as TGTGCCTGGAACCTCGGACTTGCCTACAATGAGCAGTTCTTC. Together with reference TRBV30 and TRBJ2-1, the CDR3 gives the full variable domain: SQTIHQWPATLVQPVGSPLSLECTVEGTSNPNLYWYRQAAGRGLQLLFYSVGIGQISSEVPQNLSASRPQDRQFILSSKKLLLSDSGFYLCAWNLGLAYNEQFFGPGTRLTVL.

Concerning this clonotype: The CDR3 ends on some other residue instead of the conserved phenylalanine or tryptophan, so this is likely a read error. The rearrangement joins TRBV29-1 to TRBJ1-1; D perhaps matches TRBD1 (6 bases). The V end was cut by 4 bases, the J end by 1 base, with 13 bases between. From germline, CDR1 is SQVTM and CDR2 ANQGSEA. The CDR3 length is 14 residues. The CDR3 DNA follows: TGCAGCGTTGGCAAGACAGGAGAGAACACTGAAGCTTTCGTT. Its protein is CSVGKTGENTEAFV.

This clonotype was detected ten times or more. This chain's CDR3 is CSAGRHPGGNTEAFF. In DNA, the CDR3 is TGCAGTGCTGGCAGACACCCCGGAGGGAACACTGAAGCTTTCTTT. The gene calls are TRBV20-1 and TRBJ1-1; D gene uncertain. Trimming removed 5 bases at V and 1 base at J, with 17 bases between. This CDR3 has 15 amino acids. Germline values: CDR1 DFQATT, CDR2 SNEGSKA (reference sequence).

The chain has TRBV4-2 and TRBJ2-3, with D perhaps TRBD2 (5 bases). CDR1 is LGHNA, CDR2 YNFKEQ, per germline. This CDR3 is built from 16 residues. The V and J ends lost 4 bases and 6 bases respectively, with 20 bases between them. The CDR3 bases are TGTGCCAGCAGCCCGGAGGTTGTCCCCTCGAGGGATACGCAGTATTTT. Encoded protein: CASSPEVVPSRDTQYF.

V is TRBV3-1 and J is TRBJ2-5, with 15 bases matching TRBD2. Germline CDR1 and CDR2: LGHDT and YNNKEL (reference sequence). The trim removed 3 bases at V and 2 bases at J, leaving 4 bases unmatched. This CDR3 is 17 amino acids long. For the CDR3, the DNA is TGTGCCAGCAGCCACATGGGACTAGCGGGAGGACAAGAGACCCAGTACTTC. Amino acid sequence: CASSHMGLAGGQETQYF.

This chain links TRBV20-1 with TRBJ1-4; D may be TRBD1 (5 bases). This CDR3 is 15 amino acids long. The germline V gene encodes CDR1 DFQATT and CDR2 SNEGSKA (reference sequence). The V end was cut by 6 bases, the J end by 0 bases, with 14 bases between. This chain's CDR3 is CSARDVEATNEKLFF. The CDR3, as DNA: TGCAGTGCCCGGGACGTGGAAGCAACTAATGAAAAACTGTTTTTT.

This clonotype has at least ten counts. The CDR3 sequence is CASSHSGQGSYEQYF. CDR3 nucleotides: TGTGCCAGCAGCCACTCGGGACAGGGCTCCTACGAGCAGTACTTC. The chain recombines TRBV7-9 with TRBJ2-7; TRBD1 agrees at 9 bases. The CDR3 runs to 15 residues. With V trimmed by 5 bases and J by 0 bases, 5 bases remained unmatched. CDR1 and CDR2 from the germline V gene are SEHNR and FQNEAQ (reference sequence).

In this sample, this clonotype turned up a few times. The V and J genes are TRBV20-1 and TRBJ2-1, with a tentative D call TRBD2 (5 bases). Trimming took 5 bases from V and 8 from J, leaving 10 bases between them. Germline CDR1 is DFQATT and CDR2 is SNEGSKA (reference sequence). The CDR3 length is 11 residues. CDR3 sequence: CSAPHGDEQFF. The CDR3 DNA follows: TGCAGTGCTCCCCACGGGGATGAGCAGTTCTTC.

The chain recombines TRBV6-1 with TRBJ2-7, with D possibly being TRBD1 or TRBD2 (7 bases each). Germline V gene lookup returns CDR1 MNHNS and CDR2 SASEGT. The CDR3 totals 14 residues. With 10 bases removed from V and 12 bases from J, the gap between germline ends came to 28 bases. The DNA of the CDR3 is TGTGCCACCTATTCAGGGGGGGTTAATGGTCTTTTGTACGTC. Translated: CATYSGGVNGLLYV.

The rearrangement links TRBV20-1 to TRBJ1-5, with D uncertain. The germline V gene has CDR1 DFQATT and CDR2 SNEGSKA (reference sequence). V was trimmed by 6 bases and J by 5 bases, leaving 11 bases between them. The CDR3 runs to 12 residues. CDR3 loop: CSARQTDQPQHF. CDR3 DNA: TGCAGTGCCAGACAAACCGATCAGCCCCAGCATTTT.

This rearrangement joins TRBV2 to TRBJ1-1; no firm D call. This CDR3 has 12 amino acids. The germline V and J ends were trimmed by 4 bases and 9 bases, with 12 bases remaining between them. CDR1 and CDR2 (germline): SNHLY, FYNNEI. The CDR3 here is CASSGLIRQAFF. The CDR3 DNA sequence: TGTGCCAGCAGTGGACTAATTCGTCAAGCTTTCTTT.

The sample holds a few counts of this clonotype. The chain links TRBV20-1 to TRBJ1-3, with no clear D. V was pared by 1 base and J by 2 bases, with 6 bases between. Germline V gene data show CDR1 as DFQATT and CDR2 as SNEGSKA (reference sequence). The CDR3 contains 13 residues. In nucleotides, the CDR3 is TGCAGTGCTAGAGCTAGTCCTGGAAACACCATATATTTT. Translation: CSARASPGNTIYF.

This clonotype showed up just a few times. This chain links TRBV5-1 with TRBJ2-3; perhaps TRBD2 as D (5 bases). Germline CDR1 reads SGHRS; CDR2 reads YFSETQ. The CDR3 consists of 15 residues. Trimming took 0 bases from V and 6 from J, leaving 14 bases between them. As DNA, the CDR3 is TGCGCCAGCAGCTTGGACTATAGGACGGGGGATACGCAGTATTTT. Its protein is CASSLDYRTGDTQYF.

This clonotype was counted a few times. The chain couples TRBV7-2 to TRBJ1-1; no reliable D call. The CDR3 has 14 residues. Trimming cost V 5 bases and J 3 bases, with 13 bases left between them. Germline V gives CDR1 SGHTA, CDR2 FQGNSA. Written as DNA, the CDR3 is TGTGCCAGCAGCCGCTTACGAGAGGACACTGAAGCTTTCTTT. It encodes CASSRLREDTEAFF. The full variable domain, its missing parts supplied by reference TRBV7-2 and TRBJ1-1, is GAGVSQSPSNKVTEKGKDVELRCDPISGHTALYWYRQSLGQGLEFLIYFQGNSAPDKSGLPSDRFSAERTGGSVSTLTIQRTQQEDSAVYLCASSRLREDTEAFFGQGTRLTVV.

This clonotype was recorded many times. The gene calls are TRBV5-1 and TRBJ1-3, with D possibly being TRBD1 (6 bases). Trimming stripped 0 bases from V and 2 bases from J, with 6 bases between. The germline V gene encodes CDR1 SGHRS and CDR2 YFSETQ. This CDR3 has 14 amino acids. The CDR3 spells CASSLAGAGNTIYF. CDR3 in DNA: TGCGCCAGCAGCTTGGCAGGGGCTGGAAACACCATATATTTT.